Here is one T cell receptor (beta chain) with its context. Its matching antigen is unknown. These data originate in a study of Graves' ophthalmopathy and Graves' hyperthyroidism. Certain patients were not enrolled. These were patients with other autoimmune diseases, uncontrolled infections, pregnancy or lactation. Clinical symptoms, serum thyroxine, TRAb, thyroid ultrasound and orbital computed tomography determined diagnosis. General observations from the study: Progression of ophthalmopathy was predicted by the model with 70% to 71% sensitivity and just under 75% specificity. In blood, most expanded thyroid clonotypes above 0.001 frequency were also detected.

RNA transcripts yielded amplified TCR beta CDR3 regions. Second-round multiplex PCR followed a first-round RT-PCR using HTBI primers. Via MiXCR, TCRdb re-called the multiplex PCR reads, giving one row per CDR3 protein. The table shows hundreds of thousands of distinct CDR3 sequences, with 35% to 45% occurring only once. Per germline, CDR1 KGHDR and CDR2 SFDVKD. Trimming pared 5 bases from V and 1 base from J, leaving 2 bases between. The CDR3 is 11 amino acids. The chain is built from TRBV24-1 and TRBJ2-7, with D unclear. Sequencing input: peripheral blood. The TCR originated in an adult man with Graves' ophthalmopathy. The CDR3 nucleotides read TGTGCCACCAGTGCATCCTACGAGCAGTACTTC. Its translation: CATSASYEQYF.